The rows below give T cell receptor beta chains drawn from one sample of a study of CD4+ T cells in melanoma. The data were produced by immunoSEQ multiplex PCR, yet TCRdb's version contains in-frame clones alone and is incomplete. The sample shows more than 13,000 clones, approximately 80% of them seen only once. The sequencing sample was made of cells from a culture (not recorded whether cultured in vitro). The receptors were gathered from a human donor with melanoma. Both conserved end residues are part of each CDR3. The order of the fields is D gene, J gene, V gene, clone size, CDR3 protein, CDR3 DNA. D genes are given only for firm matches. Only part of the rows carry a size: once, few, many, or a class if the clone is expanded.

D: .; J: TRBJ1-5; V: TRBV7-8; size: few; CDR3: CASSPDYPNQPQHF; DNA: TGTGCCAGCAGCCCAGACTACCCCAATCAGCCCCAGCATTTT
D: .; J: TRBJ2-7; V: TRBV14; size: .; CDR3: CASSQRTRGFYEQYF; DNA: TGTGCCAGCAGCCAGAGAACGAGAGGGTTCTACGAGCAGTACTTC
D: .; J: TRBJ1-4; V: TRBV18; size: .; CDR3: CASSPAPNEKLFF; DNA: TGTGCCAGCTCACCAGCCCCTAATGAAAAACTGTTTTTT
D: .; J: TRBJ1-2; V: TRBV7-6; size: .; CDR3: CASSLGGAGPAGYTF; DNA: TGTGCCAGCAGCTTAGGAGGGGCAGGGCCCGCTGGCTACACCTTC
D: TRBD2; J: TRBJ2-1; V: TRBV5-1; size: .; CDR3: CASSPQPTSTGEQFF; DNA: TGCGCCAGCAGCCCCCAGCCGACTAGCACGGGTGAGCAGTTCTTC
D: .; J: TRBJ2-6; V: TRBV5-1; size: .; CDR3: CASSPMGAGANVLTF; DNA: TGCGCCAGCAGCCCTATGGGGGCCGGGGCCAACGTCCTGACTTTC
D: .; J: TRBJ2-2; V: TRBV5-4; size: .; CDR3: CASSSSGRRDAGELFF; DNA: TGTGCCAGCAGCTCCTCGGGGCGCCGGGACGCCGGGGAGCTGTTTTTT
D: .; J: TRBJ2-6; V: TRBV2; size: .; CDR3: CASSEAGEGANVLTF; DNA: TGTGCCAGCAGTGAAGCGGGCGAAGGAGCCAACGTCCTGACTTTC
D: TRBD2; J: TRBJ2-5; V: TRBV5-1; size: .; CDR3: CASSLRPSGGQETQYF; DNA: TGCGCCAGCAGCTTGAGGCCTAGCGGGGGGCAAGAGACCCAGTACTTC
D: .; J: TRBJ1-1; V: TRBV10-3; size: .; CDR3: CAISAMNTEAFF; DNA: TGTGCCATCAGTGCGATGAACACTGAAGCTTTCTTT
D: TRBD1; J: TRBJ1-6; V: TRBV10-3; size: .; CDR3: CAIRALDRGSSPLHF; DNA: TGTGCCATCAGAGCCCTCGACAGGGGGAGCTCACCCCTCCACTTT
D: TRBD1; J: TRBJ1-5; V: TRBV5-8; size: .; CDR3: CASSSYRGNQPQHF; DNA: TGTGCCAGCAGCTCTTACAGGGGAAATCAGCCCCAGCATTTT
D: TRBD2; J: TRBJ2-1; V: TRBV5-4; size: few; CDR3: CASRTGGRSANEQFF; DNA: TGTGCCAGCAGGACGGGGGGGCGGTCGGCGAATGAGCAGTTCTTC
D: .; J: TRBJ2-7; V: TRBV15; size: .; CDR3: CATSSYIDSGYEQYF; DNA: TGTGCCACCAGCAGCTATATTGACAGCGGCTACGAGCAGTACTTC
D: TRBD1; J: TRBJ1-4; V: TRBV5-4; size: .; CDR3: CASSAKTGDNEKLFF; DNA: TGTGCCAGCTCCGCCAAGACAGGGGATAATGAAAAACTGTTTTTT
D: .; J: TRBJ2-1; V: TRBV9; size: .; CDR3: CASSVGGLLYNEQFF; DNA: TGTGCCAGCAGCGTAGGGGGGCTTCTATACAATGAGCAGTTCTTC
D: .; J: TRBJ2-3; V: TRBV11-2; size: .; CDR3: CASSSLGPITSTDTQYF; DNA: TGTGCCAGCAGCTCCTTGGGGCCTATAACTAGCACAGATACGCAGTATTTT
D: TRBD2; J: TRBJ2-5; V: TRBV7-9; size: .; CDR3: CASSSTGLGTQYF; DNA: TGTGCCAGCAGCTCGACGGGACTAGGGACCCAGTACTTC
D: .; J: TRBJ2-2; V: TRBV2; size: .; CDR3: CARDRDTPANTGELFF; DNA: TGTGCCAGAGATCGGGACACCCCCGCGAACACCGGGGAGCTGTTTTTT
D: .; J: TRBJ2-3; V: TRBV7-3; size: .; CDR3: CASSLRGVSRDTQYF; DNA: TGTGCCAGCAGCTTAAGGGGGGTAAGCAGGGATACGCAGTATTTT
D: .; J: TRBJ2-7; V: TRBV7-7; size: once; CDR3: CASSLGTAPGYEQYF; DNA: TGTGCCAGCAGCTTAGGGACAGCCCCGGGATACGAGCAGTACTTC
D: TRBD2; J: TRBJ2-7; V: TRBV29-1; size: .; CDR3: CSVGYGGRVMNEQYF; DNA: TGCAGCGTTGGTTACGGGGGGAGGGTCATGAACGAGCAGTACTTC
D: .; J: TRBJ1-5; V: TRBV27; size: .; CDR3: CASSLAPWYQPQHF; DNA: TGTGCCAGCAGTTTAGCGCCTTGGTATCAGCCCCAGCATTTT
D: .; J: TRBJ1-1; V: TRBV6-6; size: .; CDR3: CASRSRDAAEAFF; DNA: TGTGCCAGCAGATCGAGGGATGCAGCTGAAGCTTTCTTT
D: .; J: TRBJ1-5; V: TRBV29-1; size: .; CDR3: CSVVGQANQPQHF; DNA: TGCAGCGTTGTAGGTCAGGCAAATCAGCCCCAGCATTTT
D: TRBD1; J: TRBJ1-1; V: TRBV11-2; size: .; CDR3: CASGAGTGNTEAFF; DNA: TGTGCCAGCGGCGCCGGGACAGGGAACACTGAAGCTTTCTTT
D: .; J: TRBJ2-2; V: TRBV5-1; size: .; CDR3: CASTPWGFDGELFF; DNA: TGCGCCAGCACTCCCTGGGGGTTCGACGGGGAGCTGTTTTTT
D: .; J: TRBJ1-2; V: TRBV23-1; size: .; CDR3: CASSQSARANYGYTF; DNA: TGCGCCAGCAGTCAATCGGCCAGGGCTAACTATGGCTACACCTTC
D: .; J: TRBJ1-4; V: TRBV14; size: few; CDR3: CASSLTTGSGLEKLFF; DNA: TGTGCCAGCAGCCTTACCACAGGGTCCGGACTGGAAAAACTGTTTTTT
D: .; J: TRBJ1-5; V: TRBV4-1; size: few; CDR3: CASSQQWGGSGNQPQHF; DNA: TGCGCCAGCAGCCAACAATGGGGGGGCTCAGGCAATCAGCCCCAGCATTTT
D: .; J: TRBJ1-2; V: TRBV9; size: .; CDR3: CASSEGTVNGYTF; DNA: TGTGCCAGCAGCGAGGGGACGGTGAATGGCTACACCTTC
D: TRBD1; J: TRBJ1-1; V: TRBV7-8; size: .; CDR3: CASSVQGGTEAFF; DNA: TGTGCCAGCAGCGTCCAGGGGGGCACTGAAGCTTTCTTT
D: TRBD1; J: TRBJ2-3; V: TRBV5-8; size: .; CDR3: CASSLGPRGPDTQYF; DNA: TGTGCCAGCAGCTTGGGGCCCAGGGGGCCAGATACGCAGTATTTT
D: .; J: TRBJ1-1; V: TRBV7-6; size: .; CDR3: CASSLGGVTEAFF; DNA: TGTGCCAGCAGCTTAGGTGGAGTTACTGAAGCTTTCTTT
D: TRBD1; J: TRBJ1-5; V: TRBV30; size: .; CDR3: CAWKTAGGISPQHF; DNA: TGTGCCTGGAAGACCGCAGGGGGGATCAGCCCCCAGCATTTT
D: .; J: TRBJ2-4; V: TRBV20-1; size: .; CDR3: CVAAMRNIQYF; DNA: TGCGTCGCAGCCATGAGAAACATTCAGTACTTC
D: TRBD1; J: TRBJ2-1; V: TRBV5-1; size: .; CDR3: CASSFDGTDNEQFF; DNA: TGCGCCAGCAGTTTCGACGGGACAGACAATGAGCAGTTCTTC
D: .; J: TRBJ2-7; V: TRBV27; size: .; CDR3: CASKSGGDSSYEQYF; DNA: TGTGCCAGCAAATCGGGCGGGGACAGCTCCTACGAGCAGTACTTC
D: TRBD2; J: TRBJ2-5; V: TRBV4-1; size: .; CDR3: CASSPPGTSGGTWETQYF; DNA: TGCGCCAGCAGCCCGCCCGGGACTAGCGGGGGGACCTGGGAGACCCAGTACTTC
D: .; J: TRBJ1-1; V: TRBV6-5; size: .; CDR3: CASSPRGLSRAFF; DNA: TGTGCCAGCAGTCCCCGGGGGTTATCGAGAGCTTTCTTT